The 3 T cell receptor beta chains below come from one sample, sequenced in a study of cytomegalovirus exposure and HLA in healthy donors (dated by TCRdb to the late 2010s). The library was prepared using the immunoSEQ multiplex PCR assay. For the multiplex PCR, a mixture combining 60 forward primers for TCR Vbeta segments and 13 reverse primers for TCR Jbeta segments was used. The table comes from immuneACCESS by way of TCRdb, which keeps in-frame sequences with V and J called. Part of the clones is missing from these tables; in studies checked, under half for an unresolved V gene and the rest for unknown reasons. This sample gives about 150,000 clones in total; 80% of them show up just once. The top ten hold about 2.3% of the sample. Sequenced sample: PBMCs. These receptors all stem from a male donor in good health and CMV-seronegative.

The rearrangement uses TRBV7-8 and TRBJ2-5; D is unresolved. This CDR3 comprises 14 residues. Looked up from germline, CDR1 is SGHVS and CDR2 is FQNEAQ. Trimming shortened V by 3 bases and J by 0 bases, and 8 bases separated the two germline ends. CDR3: CASSLGSNQETQYF. The CDR3 nucleotides are TGTGCCAGCAGCTTGGGCAGCAACCAAGAGACCCAGTACTTC.

V and J are TRBV11-3 and TRBJ2-2; 7 bases map to TRBD1. This CDR3 has 15 amino acids. In germline, CDR1 is SGHNT, CDR2 YENEEA. Unmatched junction bases numbered 7, after V lost 1 base and J lost 8 bases. Here the CDR3 DNA reads TGTGCCAGCAGCTTAGCTGGACAGGTCTCTGGGGAGCTGTTTTTT. Residues: CASSLAGQVSGELFF.

The rearrangement uses TRBV6-5 and TRBJ2-5; 7 positions agree with TRBD1. The CDR3 loop spans 14 amino acids. Trimming took 7 bases from V and 5 from J; bases not matched to a gene: 10. Germline V gene sequence: CDR1 MNHEY, CDR2 SVGAGI. CDR3 sequence reads: CASTPQGPGETQYF. Written as DNA, the CDR3 is TGTGCCAGCACCCCACAGGGGCCGGGGGAGACCCAGTACTTC.